One sample yielded the 23 T cell receptor beta chains listed below, sequenced in a study of graft-versus-host responses after intestinal transplantation. Libraries were prepared by immunoSEQ multiplex PCR; TCRdb keeps only in-frame clonotypes and omits some of them. The data show tens of thousands of clones, over 80% seen once. Which antigens these TCRs recognize remains unknown. This specimen was unstimulated CD8+ T cells sorted from spleen or lymph node cells, taken before intestinal transplant. These receptor sequences come from a human donor who received an intestinal transplant.

The chain combines TRBV27 with TRBJ2-1; 11 bases are shared with TRBD2. This CDR3 has 15 residues. Germline CDR1 reads MNHEY; CDR2 reads SMNVEV (reference sequence). Trimming at V came to 9 bases and at J to 8 bases, leaving 12 bases not matched to a gene. The CDR3 nucleotides are TGTGCCAGTTGTGTGATAGCGGGAGGGCCCTATGAGCAGTTCTTC. Protein: CASCVIAGGPYEQFF.

The rearrangement links TRBV9 to TRBJ2-7, with TRBD1 matching over 9 bases. Germline loops: CDR1 SGDLS, CDR2 YYNGEE. The CDR3 runs to 14 residues. V lost 3 bases to trimming and J lost 3 bases; unmatched junction nucleotides: 4. CDR3 nucleotides: TGTGCCAGCAGCGCCTCGGACAGGGGCTACGAGCAGTACTTC. It is translated as CASSASDRGYEQYF.

The chain links TRBV29-1 to TRBJ2-7; D is undetermined. CDR3 size: 13 residues. In germline, CDR1 is SQVTM, CDR2 ANQGSEA. The ends were cut back, 1 base at V and 3 bases at J, with 10 bases in the middle. The CDR3 protein is CSVEGGTDYEQYF. In DNA, the CDR3 is TGCAGCGTTGAAGGCGGAACAGACTACGAGCAGTACTTC.

In DNA, the CDR3 is TGTGCCAGCAGCTACAGGGACGGTAGCTCCTACGAGCAGTACTTC. Translating it yields CASSYRDGSSYEQYF. V is TRBV7-7 and J is TRBJ2-7, with D perhaps TRBD1 (6 bases). In germline, CDR1 is SSHAT, CDR2 FNYEAQ (reference sequence). There are 15 residues in the CDR3. The V and J ends lost 4 bases and 0 bases respectively, with 13 bases between them.

This chain uses TRBV13 with TRBJ2-3; 7 nucleotides line up with TRBD1. V trimming: 7 bases; J trimming: 0 bases; junction bases outside the gene matches: 4. CDR3 size: 14 residues. Per germline, CDR1 PRHDT and CDR2 FYEKMQ (reference sequence). This CDR3 reads CASKQGISTDTQYF. The CDR3 bases are TGTGCCAGCAAACAGGGGATTAGCACAGATACGCAGTATTTT.

V gene TRBV18 combines with J gene TRBJ1-2; 8 bases map to TRBD1. With V trimmed by 3 bases and J by 4 bases, 7 bases remained unmatched. This CDR3 is built from 15 residues. CDR1 KGHSH and CDR2 LQKENI come from the germline V gene. The DNA of the CDR3 is TGTGCCAGCTCACCCGGGACAGGCGCGACCTATGGCTACACCTTC. Protein product: CASSPGTGATYGYTF.

This chain joins TRBV6-7 and TRBJ1-1; D gene unclear. TRBV6-7 carries the ORF label, with uncertain function. Trimming pared 5 bases from V and 4 bases from J, leaving 14 bases between. This CDR3 has 14 residues. This CDR3 is CASSRPGPLTEAFF. The CDR3 nucleotides are TGTGCCAGCAGTCGCCCCGGGCCCCTCACTGAAGCTTTCTTT.

This chain links TRBV9 with TRBJ1-1; D is uncertain. This CDR3 has 14 residues. The V gene's germline CDR1 is SGDLS and CDR2 YYNGEE. Trimming removed 3 bases at V and 10 bases at J, with 19 bases between. This CDR3 is CASSALDRDPGAFF. The CDR3 coding sequence is TGTGCCAGCAGCGCCCTAGACCGCGACCCGGGAGCTTTCTTT.

The rearrangement uses TRBV4-2 and TRBJ1-5; a weak D match, TRBD1 (6 bases). V shed 0 bases and J shed 0 bases, with 12 bases lying between them. The CDR3 runs to 17 residues. Germline V gene data show CDR1 as LGHNA and CDR2 as YNFKEQ. In nucleotides, the CDR3 is TGTGCCAGCAGCCAAGAATGGACAGCATATAGCAATCAGCCCCAGCATTTT. This translates into CASSQEWTAYSNQPQHF.

V gene TRBV25-1 combines with J gene TRBJ2-7; TRBD1 agrees at 7 bases. Germline lookup yields CDR1 MGHDK and CDR2 SYGVNS. The CDR3 spans 12 residues. Trimming cost V 4 bases and J 4 bases; bases outside gene matches: 1. CDR3 DNA: TGTGCCAGCAGTGCACAGGGGTACGAGCAGTACTTC. As protein: CASSAQGYEQYF.

This clone was detected only a few times. The rearrangement uses TRBV6-6 and TRBJ2-7; D unresolved. Deletions cut 6 bases from V and 3 bases from J, with 9 bases between. The CDR3 contains 12 residues. Germline V gene sequence: CDR1 MNHNY, CDR2 SVGAGI (reference sequence). CDR3 in amino acids: CASRSRLYEQYF. The CDR3 nucleotides are TGTGCCAGCAGGAGTCGCCTCTACGAGCAGTACTTC.

The chain carries TRBV15 and TRBJ2-5; D is perhaps TRBD1 (6 bases). CDR1 LNHNV and CDR2 YYDKDF come from the germline V gene (reference sequence). Trimming shortened V by 3 bases and J by 4 bases, and 9 bases separated the two germline ends. CDR3 length: 13 residues. The CDR3 DNA is TGTGCCACCAGCAGTGCAGGGGCAGAGACCCAGTACTTC. Translated: CATSSAGAETQYF.

The chain uses TRBV7-9 and TRBJ1-2; D remains ambiguous. CDR1 and CDR2 from the germline V gene are SEHNR and FQNEAQ (reference sequence). Trimming cost V 4 bases and J 5 bases, with 14 bases left between them. This CDR3 is built from 14 residues. CDR3 sequence: CASSSGERDYGYTF. In DNA form, the CDR3 reads TGTGCCAGCAGCTCCGGAGAGCGGGATTATGGCTACACCTTC.

The chain combines TRBV14 with TRBJ2-1; the match to TRBD2 covers 9 bases. CDR1 and CDR2 (germline): SGHDN, FVKESK. Trimming at V came to 9 bases and at J to 4 bases, leaving 13 bases not matched to a gene. The length of the CDR3 is 16 residues. The CDR3 region is CASQGSGGPKYNEQFF. The CDR3 nucleotides read TGTGCCAGTCAGGGGAGCGGGGGGCCAAAGTACAATGAGCAGTTCTTC.

V gene TRBV28 combines with J gene TRBJ2-7; no definite D call. V lost 7 bases and J 2 bases, leaving 6 bases between the germline ends. Per germline, CDR1 MDHEN and CDR2 SYDVKM. CDR3 length equals 11 residues. The DNA for the CDR3 is TGTGCCAGCACTCGGGCCTACGAGCAGTACTTC. Translation: CASTRAYEQYF.

The rearrangement uses TRBV23-1 and TRBJ2-3; 13 nucleotides match TRBD2. TRBV23-1 is given ORF status, its function remaining uncertain. V gave up 4 bases and J gave up 0 bases; unmatched junction bases: 16. The length of the CDR3 is 21 residues. The DNA of the CDR3 is TGCGCCAGCAGTCTACCTCCGCGACTAGCGGGAGGTCGGATGAGCACAGATACGCAGTATTTT. Translated, it gives CASSLPPRLAGGRMSTDTQYF.

V is TRBV13 and J is TRBJ2-2, with a weak D call TRBD2 (5 bases). Trimming took off 0 bases at V and 4 bases at J, with 9 bases between the two ends. This CDR3 is 15 amino acids long. From germline, CDR1 is PRHDT and CDR2 FYEKMQ (reference sequence). In DNA, the CDR3 is TGTGCCAGCAGCTTAGGTGAGAGCGGCACCGGGGAGCTGTTTTTT. Its protein is CASSLGESGTGELFF. Looking up the rest from reference TRBV13 and TRBJ2-2 gives the full variable domain: AAGVIQSPRHLIKEKRETATLKCYPIPRHDTVYWYQQGPGQDPQFLISFYEKMQSDKGSIPDRFSAQQFSDYHSELNMSSLELGDSALYFCASSLGESGTGELFFGEGSRLTVL.

The CDR3, as DNA: TGTGCCATCAGTGAGACAGTCTTCTACCGCAGAAAGACTAGCGGGAGTTCCTACAATGAGCAGTTCTTC. Translation: CAISETVFYRRKTSGSSYNEQFF. The chain combines TRBV10-3 with TRBJ2-1; 12 nucleotides agree with TRBD2. CDR1 and CDR2 from the germline V gene are ENHRY and SYGVKD. This CDR3 spans 23 amino acids. J gave up 1 base and V 2 bases, and 21 bases lay outside the gene matches.

This chain uses TRBV6-5 with TRBJ1-2; D remains ambiguous. Germline CDR1 MNHEY, CDR2 SVGAGI. The CDR3 has 12 residues. Trimming pared 6 bases from V and 4 bases from J, leaving 9 bases between. The CDR3 sequence is CASSAGGYGYTF. DNA of the CDR3: TGTGCCAGCAGCGCCGGAGGCTATGGCTACACCTTC.

This clone was found once. V and J are TRBV10-2 and TRBJ2-1, with D unresolved. The germline V gene encodes CDR1 WSHSY and CDR2 SAAADI. The CDR3 extends over 15 amino acids. V was shortened by 3 bases and J by 0 bases, with 9 bases between the two germline ends. The DNA of the CDR3 is TGCGCCAGCAGTGATCCAAAGGCCTCCTACAATGAGCAGTTCTTC. This gives the protein CASSDPKASYNEQFF.

This rearrangement joins TRBV6-5 to TRBJ2-7; 10 bases fit TRBD2. This CDR3 is 15 amino acids long. The germline CDR1 and CDR2 sequences are MNHEY and SVGAGI. Unmatched junction bases numbered 4, after V lost 5 bases and J lost 0 bases. As DNA, the CDR3 is TGTGCCAGCAGTCTTAGCGGGAGGAGCTCCTACGAGCAGTACTTC. This translates into CASSLSGRSSYEQYF.

With regard to this clone: This CDR3 is also generated by other DNA sequences in the sample. The chain carries TRBV4-1 and TRBJ2-1; D is possibly TRBD1 (6 bases). Germline-derived CDR1 and CDR2 are MGHRA and YSYEKL. The CDR3 consists of 13 residues. Trimming removed 0 bases at V and 8 bases at J, with 8 bases between. The CDR3 nucleotides are TGCGCCAGCAGCCAAGAACAGGGTGATGAGCAGTTCTTC. Its protein product is CASSQEQGDEQFF.

The chain uses TRBV28 and TRBJ2-3; D is unclear. The germline V and J ends were trimmed by 3 bases and 1 base, with 8 bases remaining between them. The CDR3 runs to 14 residues. Germline V CDR1 and CDR2: MDHEN, SYDVKM. The CDR3 reads CASSLNGGTDTQYF. The DNA of the CDR3 is TGTGCCAGCAGTTTGAACGGAGGCACAGATACGCAGTATTTT.